This T cell receptor (beta chain) derives from a study of vaccination effects on CD4 cells after COVID-19. Study context: The median interval between the second dose and post-vaccine sampling was 72 days.

Measured with immunoSEQ multiplex PCR; TCRdb has only the in-frame clones, and not every one. Found here are 20,000 to 25,000 clones, approximately 70% of them singletons; the top ten hold 7.5% to 8.5%. Remarks on this clone: Its antigen is currently unknown.

Viral peptide pool expansion of antigen-specific CD4+ T cells preceded sequencing in the ViraFEST assay. The culture ran for 10 days, and then CD4+ T cells were isolated. Subjects were given two BNT162b2 or mRNA-1273 vaccine doses. In germline, CDR1 is SEHNR, CDR2 FQNEAQ (reference sequence). Trimming at V came to 1 base and at J to 13 bases, leaving 7 bases not matched to a gene. The CDR3 has 15 amino acids. General study results and limits: In vaccinees who were healthy, merely 1 out of 255 vaccine-induced clones cross-reacted with common cold coronaviruses. Late post-vaccination samples showed marked contraction of infection- and vaccine-induced clones. Recruitment yielded few convalescent patients, and the study had no early post-infection timepoints.

The receptor's source is a human donor who received a COVID-19 vaccine. The specimen was CD4+ T cells from PBMCs cultured with SARS-CoV-2 spike peptides, collected after COVID-19 vaccination. This sequence joins TRBV7-9 and TRBJ1-6; 10 nucleotides match TRBD1. The CDR3 DNA reads as TGTGCCAGCAGCTTAGGGGGGACAGGGGTTTTTCCCCTCCACTTT. Protein product: CASSLGGTGVFPLHF.